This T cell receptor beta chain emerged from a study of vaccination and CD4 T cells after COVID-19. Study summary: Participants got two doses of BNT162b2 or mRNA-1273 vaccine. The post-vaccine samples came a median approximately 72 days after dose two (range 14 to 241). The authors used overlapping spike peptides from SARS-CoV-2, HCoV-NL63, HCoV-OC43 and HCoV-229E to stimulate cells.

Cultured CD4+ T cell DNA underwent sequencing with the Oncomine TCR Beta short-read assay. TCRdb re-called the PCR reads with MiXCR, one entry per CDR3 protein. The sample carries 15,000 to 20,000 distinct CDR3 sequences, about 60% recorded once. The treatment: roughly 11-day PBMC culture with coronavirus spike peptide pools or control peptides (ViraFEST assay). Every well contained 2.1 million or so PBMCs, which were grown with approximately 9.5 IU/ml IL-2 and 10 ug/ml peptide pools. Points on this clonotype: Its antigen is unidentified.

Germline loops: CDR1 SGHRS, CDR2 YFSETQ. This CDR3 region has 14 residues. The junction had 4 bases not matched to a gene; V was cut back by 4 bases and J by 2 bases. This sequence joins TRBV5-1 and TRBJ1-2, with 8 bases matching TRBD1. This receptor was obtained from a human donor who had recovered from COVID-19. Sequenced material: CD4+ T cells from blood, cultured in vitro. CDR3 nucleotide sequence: TGCGCCAGCAGCATGGACAGGGTAAACTATGGCTACACCTTC. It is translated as CASSMDRVNYGYTF.